Reported below is one T cell receptor (beta chain). Assay used: immunoSEQ multiplex PCR; TCRdb lists only in-frame clones, some missing. The profile shows around 700,000 clones, 92% of them singletons. The record originates from a study of shared clonotypes between healthy human individuals. The V and J ends lost 4 bases and 2 bases, in that order; junction bases with no gene match: 2. The CDR3 length is 14 residues. CDR1 and CDR2 (germline): MGHRA, YSYEKL. Naive CD8 isolation took CD45RO-negative cells positively selected for CCR7 and excluded terminally differentiated effector memory CD45RA+ cells. The chain combines TRBV4-1 with TRBJ2-3; 8 positions agree with TRBD2. Source material: naive CD8+ T cells sorted from blood. The sequence was obtained from a man under 40 in good health. The CDR3 sequence: CASSPLADTDTQYF. The CDR3, as DNA: TGCGCCAGCAGCCCACTAGCGGACACAGATACGCAGTATTTT.